This T cell receptor (beta chain) is from a study of T cells after yellow fever vaccination. Overall study findings and caveats: Clonotypes shared by both compartments, CD4 and CD8, made up a small share.

The germline V and J ends were trimmed by 0 bases and 3 bases, with 9 bases remaining between them. This CDR3 is built from 13 residues. Germline CDR1 and CDR2: DFQATT and SNEGSKA (reference sequence). TCRdb re-called the 5' RACE reads through MiXCR, storing one row per CDR3 protein. The sample records around 320,000 distinct CDR3 sequences, 3.5% to 5% being singletons. This clonotype was seen many times. Its cognate antigen is unknown. This sample comprised PBMCs, obtained 15 days after the yellow fever booster vaccination. V is TRBV20-1 and J is TRBJ2-7; D gene unclear. The TCR originated in a man aged 18 to 35 who received the YFV17D yellow fever vaccine. The CDR3 bases are TGCAGTGCTAGAGATCAGGCTGGCTACGAGCAGTACTTC. The encoded protein is CSARDQAGYEQYF.